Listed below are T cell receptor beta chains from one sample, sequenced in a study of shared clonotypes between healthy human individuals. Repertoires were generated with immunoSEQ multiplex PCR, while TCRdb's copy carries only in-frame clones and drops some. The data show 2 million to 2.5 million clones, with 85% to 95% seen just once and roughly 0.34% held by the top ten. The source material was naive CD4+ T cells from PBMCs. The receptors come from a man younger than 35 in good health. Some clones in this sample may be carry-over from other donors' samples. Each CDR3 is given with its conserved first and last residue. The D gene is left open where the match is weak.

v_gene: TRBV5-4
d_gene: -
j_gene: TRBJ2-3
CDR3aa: CASSSPTRSTDTQYF
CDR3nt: TGTGCCAGCAGCTCCCCGACTAGAAGCACAGATACGCAGTATTTT

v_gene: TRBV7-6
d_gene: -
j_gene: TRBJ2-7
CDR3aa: CASSLGPGYEQYF
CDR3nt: TGTGCCAGCAGCTTGGGGCCCGGCTACGAGCAGTACTTC

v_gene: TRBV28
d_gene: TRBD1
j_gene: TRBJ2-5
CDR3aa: CASSSAGTGDSETQYF
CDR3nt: TGTGCCAGCAGTTCCGCCGGGACAGGGGACTCGGAGACCCAGTACTTC

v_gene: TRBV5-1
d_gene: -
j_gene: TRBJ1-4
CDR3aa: CASSLETGGEKLFF
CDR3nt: TGCGCCAGCAGCTTGGAAACAGGCGGGGAAAAACTGTTTTTT

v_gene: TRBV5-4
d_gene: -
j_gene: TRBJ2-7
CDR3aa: CASSLSGGEQYF
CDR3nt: TGTGCCAGCAGCTTGTCCGGGGGCGAGCAGTACTTC

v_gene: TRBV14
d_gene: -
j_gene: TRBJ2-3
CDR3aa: CASSQFVRDTQYF
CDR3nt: TGTGCCAGCAGCCAATTCGTCCGAGATACGCAGTATTTT

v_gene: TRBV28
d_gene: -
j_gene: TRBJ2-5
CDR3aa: CASSSQGGQETQYF
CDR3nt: TGTGCCAGCAGTTCTCAAGGGGGGCAGGAGACCCAGTACTTC

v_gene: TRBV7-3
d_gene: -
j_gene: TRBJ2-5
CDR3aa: CASSPPGRETQYF
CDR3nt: TGTGCCAGCAGCCCCCCGGGACGAGAGACCCAGTACTTC

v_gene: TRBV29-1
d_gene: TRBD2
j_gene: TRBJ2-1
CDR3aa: CSSRGSGSGNEQFF
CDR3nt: TGCAGCTCTCGAGGGAGCGGGAGTGGCAATGAGCAGTTCTTC

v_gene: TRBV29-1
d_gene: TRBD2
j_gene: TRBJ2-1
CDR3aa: CSVEGREGYNEQFF
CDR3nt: TGCAGCGTTGAAGGGCGGGAGGGCTACAATGAGCAGTTCTTC